This note documents a single T cell receptor beta chain sequence. This sample was taken from a study of blood T cells in healthy people across ages. A second PCR of roughly 7 to 11 cycles used a sample-barcoded 5' primer and a J-beta primer mix. A single record per CDR3 protein comes from TCRdb applying MiXCR to the 5' RACE reads. The sample holds 1.5 million to 2 million distinct CDR3 sequences; 49% are singletons and the top ten take around 2.1%. Staff drew roughly 10 milliliters of peripheral blood from each donor. Total RNA amounts of at least 6 micrograms were extracted per sample. V was trimmed by 5 bases and J by 11 bases, leaving 15 bases between them. Looked up from germline, CDR1 is DFQATT and CDR2 is SNEGSKA (reference sequence). The CDR3 covers 11 residues.

This clonotype was sampled from a woman in her thirties or forties in good health. The J gene is TRBJ2-5, the V gene TRBV20-1; perhaps TRBD1 as D (7 bases). The sample comprised blood. CDR3 coding DNA: TGCAGTGCTTCGACAGGGACTGAGCAGTACTTC. This sequence encodes CSASTGTEQYF.